Listed here is a single T cell receptor beta chain. Its antigen is still unknown. The PCR made use of 60 Vbeta and 13 Jbeta primers. Sequenced by immunoSEQ multiplex PCR; TCRdb stores in-frame clones only, minus some. In all, the sample yields 30,000 to 35,000 clones. These data originate in a study of cytomegalovirus exposure and HLA in healthy donors. Overall study context: Most genotyped donors, around 78% of some 400, had Caucasian-associated genetic ancestry. Findings and caveats of the study: Most likely, a cluster of highly shared sequence variants arose as a sequencing artifact. Later analysis associated a missense DCLRE1C variant with TCR beta V- and J-gene trimming.

Trimming pared 6 bases from V and 6 bases from J, leaving 12 bases between. The germline V gene has CDR1 SNHLY and CDR2 FYNNEI. CDR3 length: 13 amino acids. The sequence was collected from a middle-aged woman in good health and CMV-seropositive. The sequenced material came from PBMCs. The chain has TRBV2 and TRBJ2-1; possibly TRBD2 for D (6 bases). The CDR3 here is CASRGGPRNEQFF. Written as DNA, the CDR3 is TGTGCCAGCAGGGGGGGACCGCGCAATGAGCAGTTCTTC.